The source of this TCR beta chain is a study of blood T cell repertoires in COVID-19 (dated by TCRdb to between 2020 and 2021). Study-level background: Collaborator samples came from the United States, Italy and Spain and covered acute and convalescent phases of COVID-19. The prospective study material was composed of cDNA or gDNA derived from T cells, B-cell-depleted T cells, or PBMCs. Deeply sampled blood TCRbeta repertoires from subjects exposed to, actively infected with, or recovered from COVID-19 were included in the dataset. The repertoires were made available in a free public database intended to serve as a resource for research on the immune response to SARS-CoV-2. The samples were drawn from the first 160 participants of the ongoing ImmuneRACE study and from over 950 subjects provided by 6 global collaborators. A de-identified subject ID, COVID-19 status, age in years and sex were almost always included in the sample metadata. Where HLA class I and class II types were available, the types were taken from metadata supplied by the sample provider, not from assay-based typing. On the study overall, not on this receptor specifically: The amount of clinical and demographic metadata varied by source and participant and was provided uncurated.

For CDR1 and CDR2, the germline V gene lists SGHTA and FQGNSA. The CDR3, cysteine through phenylalanine, is 18 amino acids long. Only the CDR3 DNA stays, 54 bases, in frame from base 1. V and J are truncated by 1 base and 0 bases respectively, leaving an intervening sequence of 13 bases. A single count supports this clone. This clone's antigen is unknown. No quality values exist for individual bases; no much larger clone is one base distant. TCRbeta CDR3 regions were amplified from genomic DNA by means of the immunoSEQ Assay, a bias-controlled multiplex PCR. In the original analysis: Within the assay, amplification of reference gene primers was used to estimate how many nucleated cells each sample contained. To quantify the absolute abundance of each unique TCRbeta CDR3 rearrangement, sequence reads were collapsed and filtered. Productive Simpson clonality was computed per sample as the square root of Simpson's diversity index over productive rearrangements. TCRdb took over this immuneACCESS table, retaining in-frame rearrangements with V and J assigned. Such tables are incomplete; in checked studies, under half of the missing clones stem from an unresolved V gene, and the remainder is unexplained. From that table come the V and J calls and clone size; the DNA was used to work out D and trimming. This sample gives roughly 350,000 clones in total; more than 70% of them show up just once. The ten largest clones add up to around 7.9% of the sample.

In Seattle, one collaborating source enrolled patients while the infection was active and tracked those patients longitudinally over the course of disease. Each collaborating institution followed its own protocols to collect whole blood in K2EDTA tubes. For TCRbeta analysis, collaborator samples were shipped as frozen whole blood, as isolated PBMCs, or as DNA extracted from either sample type. The V and J segments used are TRBV7-2 and TRBJ1-6; the D gene cannot be resolved reliably. The specimen sequenced was peripheral blood. The TCR comes from a woman in her 70s with COVID-19, enrolled during active disease. The CDR3 is CASSLEVRSSSYNSPLHF. The nucleotide sequence is given as TGTGCCAGCAGCTTAGAAGTCAGATCAAGCTCCTATAATTCACCCCTCCACTTT.